These 22 T cell receptor beta chains came from one sample sequenced in a study of blood T cell repertoires in COVID-19. Method: immunoSEQ multiplex PCR; TCRdb's copy keeps in-frame clones and lacks some. The top ten clones hold 14% of a sample with over 45,000 clones, approximately 90% of them seen once. Sequencing input: peripheral blood. Receptor source: a woman aged 55-69 years with active COVID-19.

The chain has TRBV6-6 and TRBJ1-1; D may be TRBD1 (5 bases). CDR1 MNHNY and CDR2 SVGAGI come from the germline V gene (reference sequence). Trimming took 1 base from V and 5 from J, leaving 14 bases between them. There are 15 residues in the CDR3. Here the CDR3 reads CASSYLEGKWTEAFF. The CDR3 DNA is TGTGCCAGCAGTTACTTGGAGGGGAAGTGGACTGAAGCTTTCTTT.

The chain couples TRBV20-1 to TRBJ1-1; D may be TRBD1 (5 bases). V lost 4 bases and J 10 bases, leaving 13 bases between the germline ends. Germline CDR1 DFQATT, CDR2 SNEGSKA (reference sequence). The CDR3 is made up of 11 amino acids. The CDR3 DNA reads TGCAGTGCTACAGTTCTCGGGGGAGCTTTCTTT. Encoded protein: CSATVLGGAFF.

V is TRBV9 and J is TRBJ2-2, with TRBD2 matching over 13 bases. With V trimmed by 4 bases and J by 6 bases, 3 bases remained unmatched. Looked up from germline, CDR1 is SGDLS and CDR2 is YYNGEE. The CDR3 is made up of 15 amino acids. The CDR3 here is CASSPGTSGAGELFF. The CDR3 coding sequence is TGTGCCAGCAGCCCCGGGACTAGCGGGGCCGGGGAGCTGTTTTTT. The complete variable domain, with remaining parts taken from reference TRBV9 and TRBJ2-2, reads DSGVTQTPKHLITATGQRVTLRCSPRSGDLSVYWYQQSLDQGLQFLIQYYNGEERAKGNILERFSAQQFPDLHSELNLSSLELGDSALYFCASSPGTSGAGELFFGEGSRLTVL.

The chain is built from TRBV30 and TRBJ1-3; D ambiguous. V was shortened by 2 bases and J by 0 bases, with 8 bases between the two germline ends. This CDR3 has 14 amino acids. Germline CDR1 reads GTSNPN; CDR2 reads SVGIG (reference sequence). The DNA for the CDR3 is TGTGCCTGGAGTCAGACTAGCTCTGGAAACACCATATATTTT. It yields the protein CAWSQTSSGNTIYF.

This sequence joins TRBV24-1 and TRBJ2-3; D unresolved. Trimming took 5 bases from V and 3 from J, leaving 8 bases between them. The CDR3 extends over 13 amino acids. Germline lookup yields CDR1 KGHDR and CDR2 SFDVKD. CDR3 coding DNA: TGTGCCACCAGTGTCACTGGTACAGATACGCAGTATTTT. Its protein product is CATSVTGTDTQYF.

This rearrangement joins TRBV4-1 to TRBJ1-4; TRBD1 agrees at 10 bases. The J segment lost 8 bases and the V segment lost 4 bases, leaving 4 bases of the junction unmatched. This CDR3 spans 14 amino acids. Germline lookup yields CDR1 MGHRA and CDR2 YSYEKL. CDR3 loop: CASSLDRGREKLFF. DNA of the CDR3: TGCGCCAGCAGCCTAGACAGGGGGCGGGAAAAACTGTTTTTT.

This clone was detected once. CDR3 in amino acids: CASSPGRENYGYTF. The CDR3 bases are TGTGCCAGCAGTCCGGGGAGGGAGAACTATGGCTACACCTTC. J is TRBJ1-2 and V is TRBV6-6, with D unresolved. V lost 5 bases and J 2 bases, leaving 12 bases between the germline ends. There are 14 residues in the CDR3. The V gene's germline CDR1 is MNHNY and CDR2 SVGAGI (reference sequence).

The J gene is TRBJ1-2, the V gene TRBV19, with a weak D call TRBD1 (5 bases). V was trimmed by 4 bases and J by 7 bases, leaving 16 bases between them. CDR3 length: 14 residues. The germline CDR1 and CDR2 sequences are LNHDA and SQIVND (reference sequence). DNA for the CDR3: TGTGCCAGTAGTAAGGACACTTTGGTCTCTGGCTACACCTTC. It specifies CASSKDTLVSGYTF.

A few counts support this clone. This chain connects TRBV2 to TRBJ1-5; TRBD1 matches at 9 bases. Germline V gene data show CDR1 as SNHLY and CDR2 as FYNNEI. With V trimmed by 6 bases and J by 4 bases, 10 bases remained unmatched. The CDR3 is made up of 16 amino acids. CDR3 loop: CASSRQPGTGNQPQHF. The DNA of the CDR3 is TGTGCCAGCAGCCGCCAGCCGGGGACAGGGAATCAGCCCCAGCATTTT.

The gene calls are TRBV5-1 and TRBJ1-3; maybe TRBD1 (5 bases). Per the germline V gene, CDR1 is SGHRS and CDR2 is YFSETQ. V was clipped by 5 bases and J by 0 bases, with 9 bases between them. The CDR3 totals 14 residues. CDR3 sequence: CASSPGSSGNTIYF. DNA of the CDR3: TGCGCCAGCAGTCCAGGGTCCTCTGGAAACACCATATATTTT. The whole variable domain, remainder taken from reference TRBV5-1 and TRBJ1-3, is KAGVTQTPRYLIKTRGQQVTLSCSPISGHRSVSWYQQTPGQGLQFLFEYFSETQRNKGNFPGRFSGRQFSNSRSEMNVSTLELGDSALYLCASSPGSSGNTIYFGEGSWLTVV.

The chain joins TRBV5-1 to TRBJ1-6; D is possibly TRBD1 (5 bases). Trimming left V 0 bases short and J 9 bases short, with 13 bases between. Germline CDR1 is SGHRS and CDR2 is YFSETQ. CDR3 length equals 15 residues. The CDR3 nucleotides are TGCGCCAGCAGCTTGGATGGACTGGGGGGTTCACCCCTCCACTTT. Amino acid sequence: CASSLDGLGGSPLHF.

The chain has TRBV3-1 (or the pseudogene TRBV3-2) and TRBJ1-2, with unresolved D. The CDR3 covers 11 residues. V gave up 5 bases and J gave up 8 bases, with 9 bases separating them. In germline, CDR1 is LGHDT, CDR2 YNNKEL (reference sequence). The CDR3 loop reads CASSGPEGYTF. CDR3 DNA sequence: TGTGCCAGCAGCGGTCCTGAGGGCTACACCTTC.

The chain couples TRBV18 to TRBJ1-2; 9 bases align to TRBD1. CDR3 size: 14 residues. Trimming cost V 2 bases and J 13 bases; bases outside gene matches: 11. CDR1 and CDR2 from the germline V gene are KGHSH and LQKENI. The CDR3 DNA sequence: TGTGCCAGCTCACCATCACAGGGGGCCATCCTAGGCACCTTC. Protein product: CASSPSQGAILGTF.

As for this clone: Other DNA variants within this sample encode the same CDR3. This sequence joins TRBV2 and TRBJ2-5; TRBD2 agrees at 7 bases. Per the germline V gene, CDR1 is SNHLY and CDR2 is FYNNEI. Germline trimming cut 4 bases from V and 2 bases from J; bases unmatched to any gene: 1. This CDR3 region has 13 residues. The CDR3 sequence is CASSVGRQETQYF. The DNA of the CDR3 is TGTGCCAGCAGTGTCGGGAGGCAAGAGACCCAGTACTTC.

This clone was counted only a few times. This chain uses TRBV11-3 with TRBJ1-6, with 9 bases identical to TRBD1. Germline loops: CDR1 SGHNT, CDR2 YENEEA. This CDR3 comprises 16 residues. J gave up 10 bases and V 0 bases, and 7 bases lay outside the gene matches. The CDR3 protein is CASSLEPPDRGSPLHF. Written as DNA, the CDR3 is TGTGCCAGCAGCTTAGAGCCCCCGGACAGGGGATCACCCCTCCACTTT.

The chain has TRBV9 and TRBJ1-6; 7 bases are shared with TRBD1. From germline, CDR1 is SGDLS and CDR2 YYNGEE. The CDR3 contains 14 residues. V shed 0 bases and J 9 bases; nucleotides not matched to a gene: 3. The CDR3, as DNA: TGTGCCAGCAGCGTAGGGCAGGGGGTTTCACCCCTCCACTTT. Translating gives CASSVGQGVSPLHF.

V and J are TRBV29-1 and TRBJ2-3; 11 nucleotides line up with TRBD2. This CDR3 region has 15 residues. Per the germline V gene, CDR1 is SQVTM and CDR2 is ANQGSEA. The V and J ends lost 2 bases and 2 bases, in that order; junction bases with no gene match: 3. CDR3 loop: CSVEPSGGTTDTQYF. The CDR3 nucleotides are TGCAGCGTTGAACCTAGCGGGGGGACCACAGATACGCAGTATTTT.

The J gene is TRBJ2-1, the V gene TRBV9; TRBD1 is a possible D gene (6 bases). CDR1 SGDLS and CDR2 YYNGEE come from the germline V gene. V lost 0 bases and J 4 bases, leaving 11 bases between the germline ends. The CDR3 extends over 15 amino acids. CDR3 sequence reads: CASSVETGFYNEQFF. In nucleotides, the CDR3 is TGTGCCAGCAGCGTAGAGACAGGTTTTTACAATGAGCAGTTCTTC. The full variable domain, with the rest looked up from reference TRBV9 and TRBJ2-1, is DSGVTQTPKHLITATGQRVTLRCSPRSGDLSVYWYQQSLDQGLQFLIQYYNGEERAKGNILERFSAQQFPDLHSELNLSSLELGDSALYFCASSVETGFYNEQFFGPGTRLTVL.

The genes are TRBV6-5 and TRBJ1-3; D gene ambiguous. With 8 bases removed from V and 4 bases from J, the gap between germline ends came to 9 bases. The CDR3 extends over 12 amino acids. The germline V gene has CDR1 MNHEY and CDR2 SVGAGI. The CDR3 here is CASWAFGNTIYF. Written as DNA, the CDR3 is TGTGCCAGCTGGGCATTCGGAAACACCATATATTTT.

The genes are TRBV7-3 and TRBJ1-1; TRBD1 might be the D (5 bases). The ends were cut back, 4 bases at V and 6 bases at J, with 12 bases in the middle. The CDR3 has 13 amino acids. CDR1 SGHTA and CDR2 FQGTGA come from the germline V gene. The CDR3 nucleotides read TGTGCCAGCAGCTCAGGGACTGGGGCTGAAGCTTTCTTT. Protein sequence: CASSSGTGAEAFF.

The gene calls are TRBV7-9 and TRBJ1-4; D ambiguous. V dropped 2 bases and J dropped 4 bases, with 11 bases sitting between them. CDR3 size: 15 residues. The germline V gene encodes CDR1 SEHNR and CDR2 FQNEAQ (reference sequence). The DNA for the CDR3 is TGTGCCAGCAGCTTATCTGACACCGATAATGAAAAACTGTTTTTT. It specifies CASSLSDTDNEKLFF. The full variable domain, its missing parts supplied by reference TRBV7-9 and TRBJ1-4, is DTGVSQNPRHKITKRGQNVTFRCDPISEHNRLYWYRQTLGQGPEFLTYFQNEAQLEKSRLLSDRFSAERPKGSFSTLEIQRTEQGDSAMYLCASSLSDTDNEKLFFGSGTQLSVL.

V gene TRBV7-8 combines with J gene TRBJ1-5; possible D gene TRBD1, 5 bases. The CDR3 consists of 17 residues. Germline V lookup: CDR1 SGHVS, CDR2 FQNEAQ. V dropped 3 bases and J dropped 2 bases, with 17 bases sitting between them. The CDR3 coding sequence is TGTGCCAGCAGCTTCGTGGATGGGGCCCAAGGCAATCAGCCCCAGCATTTT. Translation gives CASSFVDGAQGNQPQHF.